This is a list of T cell receptor beta chains from one sample in a study of regulatory T cells in long-lasting Graves disease. TCRdb passed the multiplex PCR reads through MiXCR, listing each CDR3 protein once. The sample has 450,000 to 500,000 distinct CDR3 sequences; 15% to 20% are singletons. This sample was also put to use in a study of T cells in Graves' hyperthyroidism and ophthalmopathy.

The specimen was peripheral blood mononuclear cells (PBMCs), collected at new diagnosis, from a patient treated with antithyroid drugs. Every receptor here comes from a middle-aged man with Graves disease. Each CDR3 is given with its conserved first and last residue. The D gene is left open where the match is weak. Where a row states a size, it is once, few, many or the class of an expanded clone; other rows omit it.

clone_size: many; v_call: TRBV5-1; d_call: TRBD1; j_call: TRBJ2-4; cdr3_nt: TGCGCCAGCAGCTTGGCTCCGGGACAGGGGGCATCGGGGATTCAGTACTTC; cdr3_aa: CASSLAPGQGASGIQYF
clone_size: few; v_call: TRBV7-8; d_call: NA; j_call: TRBJ1-5; cdr3_nt: TGTGCCAGCAGCAAGCGTTCAGGGGAAGGTCAGCCCCAGCATTTT; cdr3_aa: CASSKRSGEGQPQHF
clone_size: many; v_call: TRBV7-9; d_call: NA; j_call: TRBJ1-6; cdr3_nt: TGTGCCAGCAGCGCGTCAGGTTCACCCCTCCACTTT; cdr3_aa: CASSASGSPLHF
clone_size: once; v_call: TRBV20-1; d_call: NA; j_call: TRBJ2-2; cdr3_nt: TGCAGTGCTAGAGATGTTAGCGGCTGGGACACCGGGGAGCTGTTTTTT; cdr3_aa: CSARDVSGWDTGELFF
clone_size: many; v_call: TRBV12-5; d_call: NA; j_call: TRBJ1-1; cdr3_nt: TGTGCTAGTGGTTTGGTTCGGGCAGCGAACACTGAAGCTTTCTTT; cdr3_aa: CASGLVRAANTEAFF
clone_size: many; v_call: TRBV5-1; d_call: NA; j_call: TRBJ2-7; cdr3_nt: TGCGCCAGCAGCTTGGACCAAGAGCAGTACTTC; cdr3_aa: CASSLDQEQYF
clone_size: many; v_call: TRBV18; d_call: NA; j_call: TRBJ1-2; cdr3_nt: TGTGCCAGCAGTCCAGACTATGGCTACACCTTC; cdr3_aa: CASSPDYGYTF
clone_size: many; v_call: TRBV30; d_call: TRBD1; j_call: TRBJ2-4; cdr3_nt: TGTGCCTGGAGCGAAGGGACAGCCCTAGCCAAAAACATTCAGTACTTC; cdr3_aa: CAWSEGTALAKNIQYF
clone_size: NA; v_call: TRBV29-1; d_call: TRBD1; j_call: TRBJ1-2; cdr3_nt: TGCAGCGTTGCTGTAACAGGGGGCTATGGCTACACCTTC; cdr3_aa: CSVAVTGGYGYTF
clone_size: many; v_call: TRBV7-3; d_call: TRBD2; j_call: TRBJ2-1; cdr3_nt: TGTGCCAGCAGCTTACCCTTCACTAGCGGGCTCTACAATGAGCAGTTCTTC; cdr3_aa: CASSLPFTSGLYNEQFF
clone_size: few; v_call: TRBV4-1; d_call: TRBD2; j_call: TRBJ2-5; cdr3_nt: TGCGCCAGCAGCCAAGATCCGACTAGCGGAGCACTACAAGAGACCCAGTACTTC; cdr3_aa: CASSQDPTSGALQETQYF
clone_size: many; v_call: TRBV30; d_call: NA; j_call: TRBJ2-7; cdr3_nt: TGTGCCTGGACTAGGCGGTACTCCTACGAGCAGTACTTC; cdr3_aa: CAWTRRYSYEQYF
clone_size: many; v_call: TRBV18; d_call: TRBD2; j_call: TRBJ2-3; cdr3_nt: TGTGCCAGCTCAACTAGCGGCCTTGGAACAGATACGCAGTATTTT; cdr3_aa: CASSTSGLGTDTQYF
clone_size: few; v_call: TRBV5-1; d_call: NA; j_call: TRBJ1-2; cdr3_nt: TGCGCCAGCAGCTTATTCTCCGAGTCCTATGGCTACACCTTC; cdr3_aa: CASSLFSESYGYTF
clone_size: NA; v_call: TRBV7-9; d_call: NA; j_call: TRBJ2-4; cdr3_nt: TGTGCCAGCAGCTCGGGCAGGGGAGATTCGGCCAAAAACATTCAGTACTTC; cdr3_aa: CASSSGRGDSAKNIQYF
clone_size: few; v_call: TRBV3-1; d_call: TRBD2; j_call: TRBJ2-3; cdr3_nt: TGTGCCAGCAGCCAGCGAGCGGGAGGGGTCACAGATACGCAGTATTTT; cdr3_aa: CASSQRAGGVTDTQYF
clone_size: NA; v_call: TRBV5-6; d_call: NA; j_call: TRBJ2-7; cdr3_nt: TGTGCCAGCAGCTTGTTAGTAGAGGACCACGAGCAGTACTTC; cdr3_aa: CASSLLVEDHEQYF
clone_size: NA; v_call: TRBV19; d_call: NA; j_call: TRBJ2-1; cdr3_nt: TGTGCCAGTAGTATAGGGCCGGGGGTTTACAATGAGCAGTTCTTC; cdr3_aa: CASSIGPGVYNEQFF
clone_size: few; v_call: TRBV24-1; d_call: NA; j_call: TRBJ1-5; cdr3_nt: TGTGCCACCAGTGATCCGAAGGTCGGTCAGCCCCAGCATTTT; cdr3_aa: CATSDPKVGQPQHF
clone_size: few; v_call: TRBV27; d_call: NA; j_call: TRBJ2-5; cdr3_nt: TGTGCCAGCAGTTTAATTAGGTCGGAGACCCAGTACTTC; cdr3_aa: CASSLIRSETQYF
clone_size: NA; v_call: TRBV12-3/TRBV12-4; d_call: NA; j_call: TRBJ2-1; cdr3_nt: TGTGCCAGCAGTTTTTTAGGGAATCCGGGGGCCTATATCAATGAGCAGTTCTTC; cdr3_aa: CASSFLGNPGAYINEQFF
clone_size: few; v_call: TRBV24-1; d_call: TRBD2; j_call: TRBJ2-5; cdr3_nt: TGTGCCACCAGTGATTTGCGGGGGACTAGCGGGAGGGTCGGGGAGACCCAGTACTTC; cdr3_aa: CATSDLRGTSGRVGETQYF
clone_size: NA; v_call: TRBV5-5; d_call: TRBD1; j_call: TRBJ1-4; cdr3_nt: TGTGCCAGCAGCTCAATCGACAGGGGCGAAAAACCGTTTTTT; cdr3_aa: CASSSIDRGEKPFF
clone_size: many; v_call: TRBV3-1; d_call: NA; j_call: TRBJ2-3; cdr3_nt: TGTGCCAGCAGCCGGGACCAGGGAGTAGACTATACGCAGTATTTT; cdr3_aa: CASSRDQGVDYTQYF
clone_size: many; v_call: TRBV24-1; d_call: TRBD1; j_call: TRBJ1-1; cdr3_nt: TGTGCCACCAGTGCTACAGGGGCTGGTGAAGCTTTCTTT; cdr3_aa: CATSATGAGEAFF
clone_size: many; v_call: TRBV11-2; d_call: NA; j_call: TRBJ2-7; cdr3_nt: TGTGCCAGCAGCTGGGGCAACGGGAGAGTCACCTACGAGCAGTACTTC; cdr3_aa: CASSWGNGRVTYEQYF
clone_size: many; v_call: TRBV28; d_call: NA; j_call: TRBJ2-7; cdr3_nt: TGTGCCAGCCGAGAGACCTTCTTCGAGCAGTACTTC; cdr3_aa: CASRETFFEQYF
clone_size: many; v_call: TRBV2; d_call: TRBD2; j_call: TRBJ2-7; cdr3_nt: TGTGCCAGCAGGATGACTAGCGGAACCTACGAGCAGTACTTC; cdr3_aa: CASRMTSGTYEQYF
clone_size: few; v_call: TRBV20-1; d_call: NA; j_call: TRBJ2-1; cdr3_nt: NA; cdr3_aa: CSARVAPGTAYNEQSF
clone_size: NA; v_call: TRBV19; d_call: TRBD2; j_call: TRBJ2-2; cdr3_nt: TGTGCCAGTAGTATCGGTAGCGGGAGACCCGGGGAGCTGTTTTTT; cdr3_aa: CASSIGSGRPGELFF
clone_size: NA; v_call: TRBV4-1; d_call: NA; j_call: TRBJ2-1; cdr3_nt: TGCGCCAGCAGCCAAGTGTGGGGTATCGATGAGCAGTTCTTC; cdr3_aa: CASSQVWGIDEQFF
clone_size: many; v_call: TRBV3-1; d_call: NA; j_call: TRBJ2-3; cdr3_nt: TGCGCCAGCAGCCAAGGAGGTCTAAGTACAGATACGCAGTATTTT; cdr3_aa: CASSQGGLSTDTQYF
clone_size: many; v_call: TRBV5-4; d_call: TRBD2; j_call: TRBJ2-1; cdr3_nt: TGTGCCAGCAGCATCGGGACTAGCGGGAGGACCTACAATGAGCAGTTCTTC; cdr3_aa: CASSIGTSGRTYNEQFF
clone_size: many; v_call: TRBV11-2; d_call: TRBD2; j_call: TRBJ2-1; cdr3_nt: TGTGCCAGCAGCTTAAGAACTAGCGGGACATACAATGAGCAGTTCTTC; cdr3_aa: CASSLRTSGTYNEQFF
clone_size: NA; v_call: TRBV19; d_call: NA; j_call: TRBJ2-3; cdr3_nt: TGTGCCAGTAGTATAGAGGGCGTAGCGCAGTATTTT; cdr3_aa: CASSIEGVAQYF
clone_size: NA; v_call: TRBV5-1; d_call: TRBD1; j_call: TRBJ1-1; cdr3_nt: TGTGCCAGCAGTGGGACAGGGCGTACTGAAGCTTTCTTT; cdr3_aa: CASSGTGRTEAFF
clone_size: NA; v_call: TRBV29-1; d_call: NA; j_call: TRBJ2-7; cdr3_nt: TGCAGCGTTGTCTTCGGGGACACAGAGCAGTACTTC; cdr3_aa: CSVVFGDTEQYF
clone_size: few; v_call: TRBV7-2; d_call: NA; j_call: TRBJ2-1; cdr3_nt: TGTGCCAGTAAGAAAAGCGGATATGAGCAGTTCTTC; cdr3_aa: CASKKSGYEQFF
clone_size: many; v_call: TRBV2; d_call: NA; j_call: TRBJ2-3; cdr3_nt: TGTGCCAGCCAACCCGTCACAGATACGCAGTATTTT; cdr3_aa: CASQPVTDTQYF
clone_size: many; v_call: TRBV3-1; d_call: NA; j_call: TRBJ1-5; cdr3_nt: TGTGCCAGCAGCCAAGTCCCAGGATATCAGCCCCAGCATTTT; cdr3_aa: CASSQVPGYQPQHF
clone_size: NA; v_call: TRBV10-3; d_call: NA; j_call: TRBJ1-5; cdr3_nt: TGTGCCATCAGTGAGAGGGCCAATCAGCCCCAGCATTTT; cdr3_aa: CAISERANQPQHF
clone_size: few; v_call: TRBV12-3/TRBV12-4; d_call: NA; j_call: TRBJ2-1; cdr3_nt: TGTGCCAGCAGCCCCGGGCCCCTCTACAATGAGCAGTTCTTC; cdr3_aa: CASSPGPLYNEQFF
clone_size: many; v_call: TRBV2; d_call: TRBD2; j_call: TRBJ2-3; cdr3_nt: TGTGCCAGCAGCGAGACTAGCGCAGATACGCAGTATTTT; cdr3_aa: CASSETSADTQYF
clone_size: many; v_call: TRBV29-1; d_call: TRBD1; j_call: TRBJ2-7; cdr3_nt: TGCAGCGTTGAAGATCGACAGGGTGGCTACGAGCAGTACTTC; cdr3_aa: CSVEDRQGGYEQYF
clone_size: many; v_call: TRBV11-2; d_call: TRBD2; j_call: TRBJ2-5; cdr3_nt: TGTGCCAGCAGCCATCGGGAGGGCCAGTACTTC; cdr3_aa: CASSHREGQYF
clone_size: NA; v_call: TRBV2; d_call: NA; j_call: TRBJ2-7; cdr3_nt: TGTGCCAGCGCCCTCAACTACGAGCAGTACTTC; cdr3_aa: CASALNYEQYF
clone_size: few; v_call: TRBV20-1; d_call: TRBD1; j_call: TRBJ1-6; cdr3_nt: TGCAGTGCTAGGGACATCGGGACAGGGGCCCATAATTCACCCCTCCACTTT; cdr3_aa: CSARDIGTGAHNSPLHF
clone_size: many; v_call: TRBV20-1; d_call: TRBD2; j_call: TRBJ2-1; cdr3_nt: TGCAGTGCTAGGAGAGCGGGAGTGCTTAATGAGCAGTTCTTC; cdr3_aa: CSARRAGVLNEQFF
clone_size: NA; v_call: TRBV20-1; d_call: NA; j_call: TRBJ2-7; cdr3_nt: TGCAGTGCTAGAGACGTCCGGGGACACGAGCAGTACTTC; cdr3_aa: CSARDVRGHEQYF